This T cell receptor (beta chain) originates from a study of CD8+CD57+ T cells in acquired aplastic anemia. The wider study: The average for DNA from sorted CD4+ and CD8+ cells was about 3.3 ug. Findings and limits, study-wide: Patients and controls turned out to have 25 to 35 CD8+ CDR3 sequences in common. Patients and healthy controls showed no significant CD8+ Simpson's diversity difference.

Both TCR beta VDJ combination and CDR3 sequence profiling were carried out. Genomic DNA was the template for this profiling. TCRdb called the reads again in MiXCR, with one record for every CDR3 protein. The table lists 200,000 to 250,000 distinct CDR3 sequences, about 62% of them singletons, with around 60% in the top ten. Patients chosen for sequencing had shown CD8+CD57+ cell expansion by flow cytometry. CDR3 size: 14 residues. V lost 5 bases and J 0 bases, leaving 8 bases between the germline ends. From germline, CDR1 is SNHLY and CDR2 FYNNEI. In regard to this clonotype: The antigen remains unidentified.

V and J are TRBV2 and TRBJ1-3; D gene uncertain. This TCR was sampled from a human donor with aplastic anemia. The sequenced sample was sorted CD4+, CD8+, or CD8+CD57+ T cells (not recorded which) from PBMCs. The CDR3 spells CASSYGNSGNTIYF. In DNA form, the CDR3 reads TGTGCCAGCAGTTACGGCAACTCTGGAAACACCATATATTTT.